This entry lists 3 T cell receptor beta chains sequenced from one sample in a study of T cells in Graves' hyperthyroidism and ophthalmopathy. TCR beta CDR3 region amplification was performed from RNA transcripts. Researchers ran a first-round RT-PCR on the TCR CDR3 using the HTBI primer set. One entry per CDR3 protein, called by TCRdb with MiXCR from the multiplex PCR reads. The repertoire consists of about 570,000 distinct CDR3 sequences, with 13% to 15% occurring once and the leading ten covering about 15%. Sequencing used blood. The receptor set was obtained from a woman between 40 and 55 years old with Graves' hyperthyroidism.

This clonotype was found many times. This chain connects TRBV6-1 to TRBJ2-1; possibly TRBD2 for D (6 bases). Germline V lookup: CDR1 MNHNS, CDR2 SASEGT. CDR3 size: 15 residues. V lost 7 bases to trimming and J lost 4 bases, with 17 bases between them. The DNA of the CDR3 is TGTGCCAGCACAGCCGGGAGTAGCAAGTACAATGAGCAGTTCTTC. This gives the protein CASTAGSSKYNEQFF.

This clonotype was picked up many times. This chain connects TRBV13 to TRBJ2-5; no clear D gene. The CDR3 spans 14 residues. Germline loops: CDR1 PRHDT, CDR2 FYEKMQ (reference sequence). The V and J ends lost 0 bases and 2 bases respectively, with 7 bases between them. The CDR3 spells CASSLGLQQETQYF. The CDR3 DNA reads as TGTGCCAGCAGCTTAGGTCTCCAGCAAGAGACCCAGTACTTC.

At least ten counts were recorded for this clonotype. The rearrangement joins TRBV5-1 to TRBJ2-1, with 7 bases aligning to TRBD2. The CDR3 runs to 15 residues. After removal of 0 bases from V and 3 bases from J, the junction contained 3 bases not matched to a gene. Germline V gene sequence: CDR1 SGHRS, CDR2 YFSETQ. CDR3 in amino acids: CASSLASGYYNEQFF. As DNA, the CDR3 is TGCGCCAGCAGCTTGGCTAGCGGTTACTACAATGAGCAGTTCTTC.